These 7 T cell receptor beta chains share one sample of origin, sequenced in a study of Graves' ophthalmopathy and Graves' hyperthyroidism. The authors amplified TCR beta CDR3 regions from RNA transcripts. Second-round multiplex PCR came after a first-round RT-PCR that employed HTBI primers. TCRdb reprocessed the multiplex PCR reads via MiXCR and lists one record per CDR3 protein. The sample carries approximately 210,000 distinct CDR3 sequences, about 32% recorded once. Sequences were obtained from peripheral blood. These receptor sequences come from a man aged 50 to 59 with Graves' ophthalmopathy.

This clonotype was seen many times. The chain has TRBV6-1 and TRBJ2-7, with a tentative D call TRBD1 (5 bases). Germline CDR1 and CDR2: MNHNS and SASEGT. The CDR3 has 12 amino acids. Trimming removed 6 bases at V and 3 bases at J, with 9 bases between. CDR3 sequence reads: CASRNQGYEQYF. The CDR3 DNA reads as TGTGCCAGCAGGAACCAGGGCTACGAGCAGTACTTC.

This chain links TRBV11-2 with TRBJ2-7; 10 positions agree with TRBD1. Germline V gene data show CDR1 as SGHAT and CDR2 as FQNNGV. The CDR3 extends over 14 amino acids. J gave up 6 bases and V 3 bases, and 5 bases lay outside the gene matches. The CDR3 DNA is TGTGCCAGCAGCTTCCCCGGGACAGGGGTCGAGCAGTACTTC. It encodes CASSFPGTGVEQYF.

This clonotype was found many times. The rearrangement links TRBV6-2 or TRBV6-3 to TRBJ2-2, with 7 positions matching TRBD2. The J segment lost 4 bases and the V segment lost 7 bases, leaving 6 bases of the junction unmatched. Germline CDR1 MNHEY, CDR2 SVGEGT. This CDR3 comprises 14 residues. CDR3 nucleotide sequence: TGTGCCAGCACCTCGGGGGGTTTCACCGGGGAGCTGTTTTTT. Translation gives CASTSGGFTGELFF.

At least ten counts were recorded for this clonotype. Relative to the germline gene, one junction end is altered; a read error may explain this. The chain is built from TRBV19 and TRBJ1-5, with 7 bases matching TRBD1. The CDR3 is made up of 14 amino acids. Looked up from germline, CDR1 is LNHDA and CDR2 is SQIVND (reference sequence). The CDR3 reads CVSSTSGGEQPQHF. In DNA, the CDR3 is TGTGTCAGTAGTACCTCAGGGGGGGAGCAGCCCCAGCATTTT.

This clonotype has a count of ten or more. The V and J genes are TRBV20-1 and TRBJ2-2; 7 bases map to TRBD1. This CDR3 is built from 14 residues. With V trimmed by 5 bases and J by 6 bases, 9 bases remained unmatched. Germline V gene data show CDR1 as DFQATT and CDR2 as SNEGSKA (reference sequence). The CDR3 bases are TGCAGTGCTGGAAGACAGGGCGGGTCCGGGGAGCTGTTTTTT. It translates to CSAGRQGGSGELFF.

The chain is built from TRBV7-2 and TRBJ2-7; 7 bases are shared with TRBD2. The CDR3 extends over 15 amino acids. The V gene's germline CDR1 is SGHTA and CDR2 FQGNSA. V trimming: 1 base; J trimming: 2 bases; junction bases outside the gene matches: 5. The DNA of the CDR3 is TGTGCCAGCAGCTTAGTTGGACTAGATGCCTACGAGCAGTACTTC. It encodes CASSLVGLDAYEQYF.

This clonotype has at least ten counts. The rearrangement uses TRBV2 and TRBJ2-7; 12 bases are a match to TRBD1. The CDR3 has 14 residues. Germline CDR1 reads SNHLY; CDR2 reads FYNNEI. Unmatched junction bases numbered 11, after V lost 4 bases and J lost 13 bases. For the CDR3, the DNA is TGTGCCAGCAGTGGTGGGACAGGGGGCGGGAGGTACTACTTC. Its translation: CASSGGTGGGRYYF.